This T cell receptor beta chain was retrieved from a study of cytomegalovirus exposure and HLA in healthy donors. Study overall: Approximately 85 million unique TCRs from HLA-typed donors were held in an early data release.

The CDR3 has 12 amino acids. From germline, CDR1 is SEHNR and CDR2 FQNEAQ (reference sequence). Trimming cost V 6 bases and J 1 base, with 7 bases left between them. Only one count was recorded for this clone. Vbeta (60) and Jbeta (13) primers were used in the PCR. Method: immunoSEQ multiplex PCR; TCRdb's copy keeps in-frame clones and lacks some. The sample records some 140,000 clones, 76% being singletons. J is TRBJ2-7 and V is TRBV7-9; a weak D match, TRBD1 (5 bases). Source material: PBMCs. The sequence came from a man in his forties in good health and CMV-seronegative. The CDR3 coding sequence is TGTGCCAGCAGACAGGAGTCCTACGAGCAGTACTTC. Residues: CASRQESYEQYF. Full variable domain (remainder filled in from reference TRBV7-9 and TRBJ2-7): DTGVSQNPRHKITKRGQNVTFRCDPISEHNRLYWYRQTLGQGPEFLTYFQNEAQLEKSRLLSDRFSAERPKGSFSTLEIQRTEQGDSAMYLCASRQESYEQYFGPGTRLTVT.